Listed below are T cell receptor beta chains from one sample, sequenced in a study of T-cell reconstitution after alpha-beta-depleted transplantation in children. TCRdb called the PCR reads again in MiXCR, with one record for every CDR3 protein. The profile shows around 580,000 distinct CDR3 sequences, over 20% of them singletons. This specimen was PBMCs, taken before TCRalphabeta/CD19-depleted stem cell transplant. The receptors come from a boy younger than two with Wiskott-Aldrich syndrome, due to receive a stem cell transplant. Each CDR3 is given with its conserved first and last residue. Each record gives: D gene, clone size, V gene, J gene, CDR3 DNA, CDR3 protein. D genes are given only for firm matches. Clone sizes are given selectively: once, few, many, or a class where the clone is expanded.

NA,NA,TRBV4-2,TRBJ1-2,TGTGCCAGCAGCCAAGAGGGAAGGGGTTACGGCTACACCTTC,CASSQEGRGYGYTF
TRBD1,few,TRBV29-1,TRBJ2-7,TGCAGCGTTGGAACAGGGGGCTCCCACGAGCAGTACTTC,CSVGTGGSHEQYF
TRBD1,few,TRBV11-1,TRBJ2-5,TGTGCCAGCAGCTTACGCGCGACAGGGGGCCGAGAGACCCAGTACTTC,CASSLRATGGRETQYF
NA,NA,TRBV7-2,TRBJ2-1,TGTGCCAGCAGCTTAGGACGAGCGTCTATAGGCAATGAGCAGTTCTTC,CASSLGRASIGNEQFF
NA,few,TRBV29-1,TRBJ2-1,TGCAGCGTTGCTGCAGGAGGCGAGCAGTTCTTC,CSVAAGGEQFF
NA,few,TRBV20-1,TRBJ1-1,TGCAGTGCTAGAGATATACAGAGCATGAACACTGAAGCTTTCTTT,CSARDIQSMNTEAFF
NA,NA,TRBV12-3/TRBV12-4,TRBJ2-7,TGTGCCAGCAGAGGTAGTTTCTACGAGCAGTACTTC,CASRGSFYEQYF
NA,NA,TRBV7-2,TRBJ2-3,TGTGCCAGCAGGAAAGGCAACACAGATACGCAGTATTTT,CASRKGNTDTQYF
NA,NA,TRBV7-2,TRBJ2-5,TGTGCCAGCAGCGTGGACTCGTACCAAGAGACCCAGTACTTC,CASSVDSYQETQYF
NA,few,TRBV12-3/TRBV12-4,TRBJ1-2,TGTGCCAGCAGTTTATCGGCTGGGGGAGGCTACACCTTC,CASSLSAGGGYTF
TRBD2,few,TRBV6-1,TRBJ2-3,TGTGCCAGCAGTCCCCTAGCGGGAGGGGGTGAGGATACGCAGTATTTT,CASSPLAGGGEDTQYF
TRBD1,NA,TRBV29-1,TRBJ1-1,TGCAGCGTAAACCAGAGGACAGGAGTTATGAACACTGAAGCTTTCTTT,CSVNQRTGVMNTEAFF
TRBD1,NA,TRBV5-5,TRBJ2-7,TGTGCCAGCAGCTTGCTTCTGCAGGGGGCTAGCTACGAGCAGTACTTC,CASSLLLQGASYEQYF
TRBD2,few,TRBV20-1,TRBJ2-1,TGCAGTGCAGCCGGGACTAGCGTATACAATGAGCAGTTCTTC,CSAAGTSVYNEQFF
TRBD2,few,TRBV18,TRBJ2-7,TGTGCCAGCTCACCGAGGCCTAGCGGGACCTACGAGCAGTACTTC,CASSPRPSGTYEQYF
TRBD1,few,TRBV20-1,TRBJ1-1,TGCAGTGCTAGAGTGACAGGGGGCAGGGACACTGAAGCTTTCTTT,CSARVTGGRDTEAFF
TRBD2,NA,TRBV9,TRBJ2-3,TGTGCCAGCAGCGTAGAGGCAGCGGGAGGTGCGACAGATACGCAGTATTTT,CASSVEAAGGATDTQYF
TRBD2,NA,TRBV4-1,TRBJ2-5,TGCGCCAGCAGCCGTGGACTAGCGGGAGGGCGGGAGACCCAGTACTTC,CASSRGLAGGRETQYF
NA,NA,TRBV12-3/TRBV12-4,TRBJ1-5,TGTGCCAGCAGTCCCCGGGCAAAGGGCAATCAGCCCCAGCATTTT,CASSPRAKGNQPQHF
TRBD2,few,TRBV5-1,TRBJ2-5,TGCGCCAGCAGCTTGATAGCGGGAACTGGCGAGACCCAGTACTTC,CASSLIAGTGETQYF
TRBD1,few,TRBV7-2,TRBJ2-7,TGTGCCAGCAGCTTAGCTACGGACAGGGCCGAGCAGTACTTC,CASSLATDRAEQYF
NA,NA,TRBV25-1,TRBJ1-3,TGTGCCAGCAGTGAAACGAGGGTTGGTGCAGGAAACACCATATATTTT,CASSETRVGAGNTIYF
NA,NA,TRBV20-1,TRBJ2-7,TGCAGTGCTAGATCCCCGGGAGTCGACGAGCAGTACTTC,CSARSPGVDEQYF
NA,few,TRBV5-1,TRBJ1-1,TGCGCCAGCTGCGGCATGAACACTGAAGCTTTCTTT,CASCGMNTEAFF
NA,NA,TRBV20-1,TRBJ1-2,TGCAGTGCTAGAGATCCCCGCTCCTATGGCTACACCTTC,CSARDPRSYGYTF
NA,NA,TRBV6-5,TRBJ2-1,TGTGCCAGCAGTTCTCATCAGGTTCCATTTTACAATGAGCAGTTCTTC,CASSSHQVPFYNEQFF
NA,NA,TRBV7-2,TRBJ2-2,TGTGCCAGCAGCTTGACAGTTCCCGGGGAGCTGTTTTTT,CASSLTVPGELFF
TRBD1,NA,TRBV5-1,TRBJ1-1,TGCGCCAGCAGCTCCCTCCGGGACAGTGAGCCGAACACTGAAGCTTTCTTT,CASSSLRDSEPNTEAFF
NA,NA,TRBV5-6,TRBJ2-1,TGTGCCAGCAGCTACAGGTACAATGAGCAGTTCTTC,CASSYRYNEQFF
NA,NA,TRBV27,TRBJ2-3,TGTGCCAGCAGTCCTAGGTTGGGACCCCAGTATTTT,CASSPRLGPQYF
NA,NA,TRBV10-3,TRBJ2-6,TGTGCCATCAGTGAGCGGGATTCCTCTGGGGCCAACGTCCTGACTTTC,CAISERDSSGANVLTF
TRBD2,NA,TRBV5-1,TRBJ2-1,TGCGCCAGCAGCTTGCCGGGACTAGCGGGGAAAGGGGAGCAGTTCTTC,CASSLPGLAGKGEQFF
NA,NA,TRBV3-1,TRBJ1-2,TGTGCCAGCAGCCATCAATCCGGGACAAACTATGGCTACACCTTC,CASSHQSGTNYGYTF
NA,NA,TRBV19,TRBJ2-2,TGTGCCAGTAGGAGAGACACCGGGGAGCTGTTTTTT,CASRRDTGELFF
TRBD1,few,TRBV9,TRBJ2-1,TGTGCCAGCAGCCCGACAGGGGGGCACAATGAGCAGTTCTTC,CASSPTGGHNEQFF
TRBD2,NA,TRBV5-1,TRBJ2-1,TGCGCCAGCAGCTCGGGACTAGCGGGAGGGGGACGGAATGAGCAGTTCTTC,CASSSGLAGGGRNEQFF
TRBD1,few,TRBV20-1,TRBJ1-6,TGCAGTGCTCCTTCAGGGGGAAATTCACCCCTCCACTTT,CSAPSGGNSPLHF
TRBD2,few,TRBV2,TRBJ2-7,TGTGCCAGCAGTGAATCTAGCGGGAGTGGGTACGAGCAGTACTTC,CASSESSGSGYEQYF
NA,few,TRBV5-1,TRBJ2-7,TGCGCCAGCAGCATCGGGGCCAGCTACGAGCAGTACTTC,CASSIGASYEQYF
TRBD2,few,TRBV2,TRBJ2-7,TGTGCCAGCAGAGGGACTAGTTACTACGAGCAGTACTTC,CASRGTSYYEQYF
TRBD2,NA,TRBV11-2,TRBJ2-5,TGTGCCAGCAGCTTCCGGGCTAGCGGGATCCAAGAGACCCAGTACTTC,CASSFRASGIQETQYF
NA,few,TRBV18,TRBJ2-7,TGTGCCAGCTCACCATCTACCTACGAGCAGTACTTC,CASSPSTYEQYF
TRBD2,few,TRBV20-1,TRBJ2-5,TGCAGTGCTAGAGATCAGGGGCTAGCGGGGATAAAAGAGACCCAGTACTTC,CSARDQGLAGIKETQYF
NA,few,TRBV28,TRBJ1-2,TGTGCCAGCAGTCTCAGAGTAAGCTATGGCTACACCTTC,CASSLRVSYGYTF
NA,once,TRBV12-3/TRBV12-4,TRBJ2-5,TGTGCCAGCAGTGGCTATCGCCCGGGGACCCAGTACTTC,CASSGYRPGTQYF
TRBD2,few,TRBV5-1,TRBJ2-2,TGCGCCAGCAGCATAAGGACTAGCGGGAACACCGGGGAGCTGTTTTTT,CASSIRTSGNTGELFF
NA,NA,TRBV20-1,TRBJ1-2,TGCAGTGCAAGCTATTACGGGGGCTATGGCTACACCTTC,CSASYYGGYGYTF
NA,NA,TRBV30,TRBJ2-1,TGTGCCTGGAGTCTGGGATACAATGAGCAGTTCTTC,CAWSLGYNEQFF
NA,few,TRBV4-1,TRBJ2-5,TGCGCCAGCAGCCAAGGATCAGGGGCGCTCCAAGAGACCCAGTACTTC,CASSQGSGALQETQYF
TRBD2,few,TRBV5-1,TRBJ2-1,TGCGCCAGCAGCTTGGGCCTCCTAGCGGGAGCCAATGAGCAGTTCTTC,CASSLGLLAGANEQFF
NA,few,TRBV24-1,TRBJ1-3,TGTGCCACCAGTTTGGGGCCTGGAAACACCATATATTTT,CATSLGPGNTIYF